These 11 T cell receptor beta chains originate from one sample sequenced in a study of T cells in Graves' hyperthyroidism and ophthalmopathy. Amplification targeted TCR beta CDR3 regions from RNA transcripts. The HTBI primer set was used in a first-round RT-PCR of the TCR CDR3. TCRdb independently ran MiXCR on the multiplex PCR reads; one entry per CDR3 protein. The table lists about 400,000 distinct CDR3 sequences, approximately 14% of them singletons. Sequencing was performed on blood. All receptors derive from a man between 18 and 35 years old with Graves' ophthalmopathy.

This clonotype was recorded at least ten times. This sequence joins TRBV7-9 and TRBJ2-1; D not certain. This CDR3 spans 16 amino acids. Germline V gene sequence: CDR1 SEHNR, CDR2 FQNEAQ (reference sequence). The ends were cut back, 7 bases at V and 0 bases at J, with 16 bases in the middle. This CDR3 reads CASTPTLRNSYNEQFF. The CDR3 DNA sequence: TGTGCCAGCACCCCCACTTTGCGGAACTCCTACAATGAGCAGTTCTTC.

This sequence joins TRBV4-1 and TRBJ2-7; possible D gene TRBD1, 6 bases. The CDR3 is 12 residues long. Trimming shortened V by 3 bases and J by 6 bases, and 9 bases separated the two germline ends. The germline V gene has CDR1 MGHRA and CDR2 YSYEKL. CDR3 protein: CASSHQTGEQYF. Here the CDR3 DNA reads TGCGCCAGCAGCCACCAGACAGGCGAGCAGTACTTC.

The V call is TRBV6-4, the J call TRBJ2-6, with D tentatively TRBD1 (5 bases). The CDR3 length is 14 residues. Trimming cost V 6 bases and J 3 bases, with 9 bases left between them. Germline V gene sequence: CDR1 MRHNA, CDR2 SNTAGT. The CDR3 spells CASRAGIGANVLTF. For the CDR3, the DNA is TGTGCCAGCAGGGCAGGGATTGGGGCCAACGTCCTGACTTTC.

This clonotype was observed a single time. J is TRBJ2-7 and V is TRBV11-3, with 9 bases fitting TRBD1. Looked up from germline, CDR1 is SGHNT and CDR2 is YENEEA. This CDR3 is built from 15 residues. V lost 5 bases, J lost 3 bases, and 8 bases stayed unmatched. In nucleotides, the CDR3 is TGTGCCAGCAGCGCGACAGGGGGTTATGGCTACGAGCAGTACTTC. Translated, it gives CASSATGGYGYEQYF.

This clonotype was observed many times. V gene TRBV5-1 combines with J gene TRBJ1-3; D is uncertain. This CDR3 is built from 15 residues. Trimming shortened V by 6 bases and J by 0 bases, and 13 bases separated the two germline ends. The V gene's germline CDR1 is SGHRS and CDR2 YFSETQ. The CDR3 nucleotides are TGCGCCAGCAAGTCGGACGGCCTCTCTGGAAACACCATATATTTT. Amino acid sequence: CASKSDGLSGNTIYF.

This clonotype was recorded at least ten times. V is TRBV3-1 and J is TRBJ1-1; no definite D call. Germline V gives CDR1 LGHDT, CDR2 YNNKEL (reference sequence). Trimming took off 3 bases at V and 2 bases at J, with 13 bases between the two ends. This CDR3 spans 15 amino acids. The CDR3 loop reads CASSQAWTENTEAFF. The DNA for the CDR3 is TGTGCCAGCAGCCAGGCATGGACGGAAAACACTGAAGCTTTCTTT.

This clonotype was seen repeatedly, ten times or more. The J gene is TRBJ1-6, the V gene TRBV3-1, with no clear D. This CDR3 comprises 13 residues. CDR1 is LGHDT, CDR2 YNNKEL, per germline (reference sequence). The germline V and J ends were trimmed by 4 bases and 8 bases, with 9 bases remaining between them. Here the CDR3 reads CASSPSGDSPLHF. DNA for the CDR3: TGTGCCAGCAGCCCGTCGGGAGATTCACCCCTCCACTTT. The full variable domain, completed using reference TRBV3-1 and TRBJ1-6, is DTAVSQTPKYLVTQMGNDKSIKCEQNLGHDTMYWYKQDSKKFLKIMFSYNNKELIINETVPNRFSPKSPDKAHLNLHINSLELGDSAVYFCASSPSGDSPLHFGNGTRLTVT.

The chain couples TRBV12-3 or TRBV12-4 to TRBJ1-3; 7 nucleotides line up with TRBD1. The CDR3 totals 16 residues. V shed 6 bases and J 0 bases; nucleotides not matched to a gene: 8. Here the CDR3 reads CASSPGQAHSGNTIYF. The DNA of the CDR3 is TGTGCCAGCAGCCCCGGACAGGCCCACTCTGGAAACACCATATATTTT.

This clonotype has a count of ten or more. The CDR3 DNA reads TGCAGTGCATTAAGCGGGAGGGCCCTCTACGAGCAGTACTTC. Protein: CSALSGRALYEQYF. V and J are TRBV20-1 and TRBJ2-7; 10 bases fit TRBD2. The J segment lost 3 bases and the V segment lost 6 bases, leaving 8 bases of the junction unmatched. The CDR3 is made up of 14 amino acids. Germline V lookup: CDR1 DFQATT, CDR2 SNEGSKA (reference sequence).

In its sample, this clonotype was seen many times. V gene TRBV28 combines with J gene TRBJ1-5, with no clear D. The V gene lost 1 base and the J gene lost 4 bases, with 14 bases spanning the gap. This CDR3 has 16 amino acids. The germline CDR1 and CDR2 sequences are MDHEN and SYDVKM. The CDR3 region is CASSLSRGMRNQPQHF. The CDR3 DNA reads TGTGCCAGCAGTTTATCTAGAGGGATGAGGAATCAGCCCCAGCATTTT.

This clonotype was seen many times. The V call is TRBV11-2, the J call TRBJ2-7; 9 bases are shared with TRBD1. This CDR3 has 14 residues. V was pared by 3 bases and J by 5 bases, with 5 bases of the junction left unmatched. Germline CDR1 is SGHAT and CDR2 is FQNNGV. The DNA of the CDR3 is TGTGCCAGCAGCTTCGGGACAGGGAGGAACGAGCAGTACTTC. Its protein is CASSFGTGRNEQYF.